These 27 T cell receptor beta chains share one sample of origin, sequenced in a study of shared clonotypes between healthy human individuals. The assay was immunoSEQ multiplex PCR, and TCRdb's table has in-frame clones only and misses some. The repertoire consists of millions of clones, with roughly 94% occurring once and the leading ten covering roughly 1%. Selected positively for CCR7 and CD45RO-negative, naive CD8 cells excluded terminally differentiated effector memory CD45RA+ cells. Sequencing used naive CD8+ T cells sorted from blood. Receptors were obtained from a man aged 18-30 years in good health.

This clone occurred once. The genes are TRBV6-1 and TRBJ1-1; D not resolved. Trimming removed 7 bases from V and 4 bases from J, with 19 bases in between. This CDR3 has 15 amino acids. CDR1 is MNHNS and CDR2 is SASEGT in the germline V gene. CDR3 residues: CASTEGGLMSTEAFF. In DNA form, the CDR3 reads TGTGCCAGCACCGAGGGTGGTTTGATGAGCACTGAAGCTTTCTTT.

V gene TRBV9 combines with J gene TRBJ2-5; TRBD2 agrees at 7 bases. There are 14 residues in the CDR3. CDR1 and CDR2 from the germline V gene are SGDLS and YYNGEE. J was trimmed by 4 bases and V by 0 bases; bases with no gene match: 3. The CDR3 DNA reads as TGTGCCAGCAGCGTAGGGGACTATTTAGAGACCCAGTACTTC. Its protein product is CASSVGDYLETQYF.

The chain has TRBV5-1 and TRBJ2-1; 10 bases align to TRBD2. The CDR3 extends over 17 amino acids. CDR1 is SGHRS and CDR2 is YFSETQ in the germline V gene. The V and J ends lost 4 bases and 4 bases, in that order; junction bases with no gene match: 11. The DNA for the CDR3 is TGCGCCAGCAGCCCTGAACCAACTAGCGGGGCGTACAATGAGCAGTTCTTC. It encodes CASSPEPTSGAYNEQFF.

The chain combines TRBV4-1 with TRBJ2-5, with D possibly matching TRBD2 (7 bases). CDR1 MGHRA and CDR2 YSYEKL come from the germline V gene. There are 18 residues in the CDR3. The V end was cut by 3 bases, the J end by 2 bases, with 22 bases between. The CDR3 here is CASSQSGAGAQPQETQYF. The CDR3, as DNA: TGCGCCAGCAGCCAGTCGGGGGCGGGAGCGCAACCTCAAGAGACCCAGTACTTC.

This chain connects TRBV15 to TRBJ2-3; D remains ambiguous. Per the germline V gene, CDR1 is LNHNV and CDR2 is YYDKDF (reference sequence). This CDR3 has 13 amino acids. V lost 1 base to trimming and J lost 7 bases, with 9 bases between them. CDR3 sequence (DNA): TGTGCCACCAGCAGAGTGGAAACTTATACGCAGTATTTT. Translation: CATSRVETYTQYF.

The rearrangement joins TRBV5-6 to TRBJ2-2; D is possibly TRBD1 (5 bases). This CDR3 is 15 amino acids long. V was shortened by 5 bases and J by 0 bases, with 11 bases between the two germline ends. Germline assignment: CDR1 SGHDT and CDR2 YYEEEE. CDR3 sequence: CASSLRTPNTGELFF. The CDR3 DNA reads TGTGCCAGCAGTCTTAGGACACCGAACACCGGGGAGCTGTTTTTT.

The chain couples TRBV19 to TRBJ1-6, with TRBD1 as a possible D gene (5 bases). V lost 5 bases, J lost 10 bases, and 21 bases lay in between. This CDR3 is 16 amino acids long. Germline-derived CDR1 and CDR2 are LNHDA and SQIVND (reference sequence). The chain's CDR3 is CASSPQVYGSGSPLHF. In nucleotides, the CDR3 is TGTGCCAGTAGTCCACAGGTATACGGGTCTGGGTCACCCCTCCACTTT.

The V and J genes are TRBV5-1 and TRBJ2-2; TRBD1 matches at 9 bases. Germline trimming cut 3 bases from V and 6 bases from J; bases unmatched to any gene: 12. This CDR3 region has 17 residues. Germline V lookup: CDR1 SGHRS, CDR2 YFSETQ. The CDR3 DNA sequence: TGCGCCAGCAGCTGGCCTACAGGGGGCGAGTGGGCCGGGGAGCTGTTTTTT. As protein: CASSWPTGGEWAGELFF.

The V call is TRBV19, the J call TRBJ2-7; 7 bases align to TRBD1. Germline values: CDR1 LNHDA, CDR2 SQIVND (reference sequence). This CDR3 has 13 amino acids. J lost 2 bases, V lost 5 bases, and 3 bases had no gene match. CDR3 sequence (DNA): TGTGCCAGTAGTTCAACAGGGGCCTACGAGCAGTACTTC. Translating it yields CASSSTGAYEQYF.

The genes are TRBV30 and TRBJ1-5; D unclear. The CDR3 is 15 residues long. The germline V and J ends were trimmed by 1 base and 4 bases, with 14 bases remaining between them. CDR1 and CDR2 (germline): GTSNPN, SVGIG (reference sequence). In DNA form, the CDR3 reads TGTGCCTGGAGTGGAGGCCTCAACCATAATCAGCCCCAGCATTTT. Translating it yields CAWSGGLNHNQPQHF.

V gene TRBV5-1 combines with J gene TRBJ2-2, with D perhaps assigned TRBD1 or TRBD2 (5 bases each). Trimming stripped 4 bases from V and 7 bases from J, with 14 bases between. Germline V gene data show CDR1 as SGHRS and CDR2 as YFSETQ. There are 14 residues in the CDR3. This chain's CDR3 is CASSPGGADGELFF. The CDR3 DNA follows: TGCGCCAGCAGCCCTGGGGGAGCGGACGGGGAGCTGTTTTTT.

The chain is built from TRBV7-9 and TRBJ2-7, with TRBD2 identical over 8 bases. The length of the CDR3 is 15 residues. Per the germline V gene, CDR1 is SEHNR and CDR2 is FQNEAQ (reference sequence). V gave up 3 bases and J gave up 2 bases; unmatched junction bases: 6. The DNA of the CDR3 is TGTGCCAGCAGCTTCTCTAGCGGGCCAACCTACGAGCAGTACTTC. It translates to CASSFSSGPTYEQYF.

The chain couples TRBV9 to TRBJ1-1; perhaps TRBD1 as D (5 bases). The germline V gene has CDR1 SGDLS and CDR2 YYNGEE. Trimming pared 4 bases from V and 4 bases from J, leaving 17 bases between. The CDR3 covers 15 residues. CDR3 amino acids: CASSPTGLTSTEAFF. CDR3 nucleotides: TGTGCCAGCAGCCCAACGGGGCTAACGAGCACTGAAGCTTTCTTT.

The sample holds one count of this clone. This same CDR3 is encoded by further DNA sequences in the sample. V and J are TRBV4-1 and TRBJ1-1; 8 nucleotides line up with TRBD1. There are 14 residues in the CDR3. Germline CDR1 is MGHRA and CDR2 is YSYEKL. The J segment lost 1 base and the V segment lost 6 bases, leaving 4 bases of the junction unmatched. The CDR3 sequence: CASSPGGENTEAFF. The CDR3, as DNA: TGCGCCAGCAGTCCAGGGGGCGAGAACACTGAAGCTTTCTTT.

This clone was observed once. This sequence joins TRBV29-1 and TRBJ2-7; perhaps D is TRBD1 or TRBD2 (6 bases each). Germline V CDR1 and CDR2: SQVTM, ANQGSEA. This CDR3 is 15 amino acids long. The CDR3 sequence: CSILGTGAGTYEQYF. The CDR3 DNA is TGCAGTATTCTAGGAACGGGGGCGGGGACCTACGAGCAGTACTTC.

V gene TRBV4-1 combines with J gene TRBJ2-7; D unresolved. In germline, CDR1 is MGHRA, CDR2 YSYEKL. V lost 1 base and J 0 bases, leaving 10 bases between the germline ends. There are 15 residues in the CDR3. CDR3: CASSQGKSSSYEQYF. CDR3 sequence (DNA): TGCGCCAGCAGCCAAGGAAAAAGCAGCTCCTACGAGCAGTACTTC.

A remark on this clone: Within the sample, other DNA sequences also encode this same CDR3. The V and J genes are TRBV9 and TRBJ2-3, with a possible D match to TRBD2 (6 bases). Trimming pared 0 bases from V and 5 bases from J, leaving 10 bases between. Germline V lookup: CDR1 SGDLS, CDR2 YYNGEE. The CDR3 has 14 residues. The CDR3 sequence: CASSVVEGGDTQYF. DNA for the CDR3: TGTGCCAGCAGCGTAGTCGAGGGAGGAGATACGCAGTATTTT. Full variable domain (remainder filled in from reference TRBV9 and TRBJ2-3): DSGVTQTPKHLITATGQRVTLRCSPRSGDLSVYWYQQSLDQGLQFLIQYYNGEERAKGNILERFSAQQFPDLHSELNLSSLELGDSALYFCASSVVEGGDTQYFGPGTRLTVL.

The chain employs TRBV29-1 and TRBJ2-7; TRBD1 is a possible D gene (5 bases). In germline, CDR1 is SQVTM, CDR2 ANQGSEA. This CDR3 spans 13 amino acids. Trimming removed 0 bases from V and 3 bases from J, with 9 bases in between. The CDR3 loop is CSVEDPGYYEQYF. CDR3 sequence (DNA): TGCAGCGTTGAAGATCCAGGGTACTACGAGCAGTACTTC.

This clone was detected only once. CDR3 protein: CASSENRVDDTDTQYF. The CDR3 DNA reads TGTGCCAGCAGTGAAAACAGGGTCGACGACACAGATACGCAGTATTTT. The chain combines TRBV6-1 with TRBJ2-3; a possible D gene is TRBD1 (6 bases). Trimming removed 2 bases from V and 2 bases from J, with 14 bases in between. The germline gives CDR1 MNHNS, CDR2 SASEGT. The CDR3 runs to 16 residues.

This chain connects TRBV19 to TRBJ2-1; 9 nucleotides match TRBD2. Looked up from germline, CDR1 is LNHDA and CDR2 is SQIVND (reference sequence). The V segment lost 2 bases and the J segment 4 bases; nucleotides outside the gene matches: 9. The CDR3 sequence is 17 residues long. CDR3 loop: CASSITGLADFYNEQFF. In DNA form, the CDR3 reads TGTGCCAGTAGTATAACGGGACTAGCAGACTTTTACAATGAGCAGTTCTTC. Complete variable domain (other parts from reference TRBV19 and TRBJ2-1): DGGITQSPKYLFRKEGQNVTLSCEQNLNHDAMYWYRQDPGQGLRLIYYSQIVNDFQKGDIAEGYSVSREKKESFPLTVTSAQKNPTAFYLCASSITGLADFYNEQFFGPGTRLTVL.

CDR3 protein: CASSSLAGPASEQFF. The CDR3 bases are TGTGCCAGTAGTAGTCTAGCGGGACCTGCGAGTGAGCAGTTCTTC. The chain uses TRBV19 and TRBJ2-1; 9 bases line up with TRBD2. The V and J ends lost 4 bases and 9 bases, in that order; junction bases with no gene match: 10. The CDR3 has 15 amino acids. From germline, CDR1 is LNHDA and CDR2 SQIVND (reference sequence).

The chain carries TRBV27 and TRBJ2-1; D uncertain. The germline V and J ends were trimmed by 7 bases and 7 bases, with 8 bases remaining between them. The CDR3 loop spans 11 amino acids. CDR1 and CDR2 (germline): MNHEY, SMNVEV (reference sequence). The CDR3 DNA is TGTGCCAGCAATTACGGAAATGAGCAGTTCTTC. Amino acids: CASNYGNEQFF.

V and J are TRBV6-1 and TRBJ2-1; D not certain. V was clipped by 0 bases and J by 6 bases, with 6 bases between them. Germline V gene data show CDR1 as MNHNS and CDR2 as SASEGT. The CDR3 totals 13 residues. The CDR3 bases are TGTGCCAGCAGTGAAGCCGGGTCCAATGAGCAGTTCTTC. This sequence encodes CASSEAGSNEQFF.

The chain links TRBV15 to TRBJ2-2; D might be TRBD1 (6 bases). Trimming removed 0 bases from V and 4 bases from J, with 18 bases in between. The CDR3 is made up of 18 amino acids. From germline, CDR1 is LNHNV and CDR2 YYDKDF (reference sequence). This CDR3 reads CATSREGLGHEGTGELFF. The CDR3 DNA sequence: TGTGCCACCAGCAGAGAAGGGTTGGGACATGAAGGCACCGGGGAGCTGTTTTTT.

The genes are TRBV5-1 and TRBJ2-7; 8 bases are shared with TRBD1. CDR3 length equals 14 residues. The trim removed 4 bases at V and 2 bases at J, leaving 5 bases unmatched. Germline loops: CDR1 SGHRS, CDR2 YFSETQ. CDR3 DNA: TGCGCCAGCAGCACAGGCAGGGGGCCCTACGAGCAGTACTTC. Protein: CASSTGRGPYEQYF. The whole variable domain, filled in from reference TRBV5-1 and TRBJ2-7, reads KAGVTQTPRYLIKTRGQQVTLSCSPISGHRSVSWYQQTPGQGLQFLFEYFSETQRNKGNFPGRFSGRQFSNSRSEMNVSTLELGDSALYLCASSTGRGPYEQYFGPGTRLTVT.

The V call is TRBV19, the J call TRBJ2-1, with a tentative D call TRBD2 (6 bases). With 6 bases removed from V and 3 bases from J, the gap between germline ends came to 18 bases. This CDR3 has 16 residues. Germline V lookup: CDR1 LNHDA, CDR2 SQIVND (reference sequence). DNA of the CDR3: TGTGCCAGTAGCCCAAAGACGGGGGAACACTACAATGAGCAGTTCTTC. It encodes CASSPKTGEHYNEQFF.

This clone was seen just once. This chain joins TRBV5-4 and TRBJ2-2; D is unresolved. CDR3 size: 16 residues. Germline CDR1 is SGHNT and CDR2 is YYREEE (reference sequence). V shed 3 bases and J shed 1 base, with 13 bases lying between them. The CDR3 loop is CASSSPDWRNTGELFF. CDR3 nucleotide sequence: TGTGCCAGCAGCTCTCCAGACTGGCGGAACACCGGGGAGCTGTTTTTT. Based on the CDR3 plus reference TRBV5-4 and TRBJ2-2, the full variable domain is ETGVTQSPTHLIKTRGQQVTLRCSSQSGHNTVSWYQQALGQGPQFIFQYYREEENGRGNFPPRFSGLQFPNYSSELNVNALELDDSALYLCASSSPDWRNTGELFFGEGSRLTVL.